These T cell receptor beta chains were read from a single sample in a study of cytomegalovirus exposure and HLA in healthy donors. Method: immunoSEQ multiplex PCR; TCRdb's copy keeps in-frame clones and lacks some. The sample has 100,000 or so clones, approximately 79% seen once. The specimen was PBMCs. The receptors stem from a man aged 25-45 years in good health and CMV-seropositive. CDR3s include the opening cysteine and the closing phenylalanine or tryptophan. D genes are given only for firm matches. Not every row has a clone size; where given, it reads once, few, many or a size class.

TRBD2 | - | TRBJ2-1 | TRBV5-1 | TGCGCCAGCAGCTTGGCCAGCGGGGGGTTGGTTGAGCAGTTCTTC | CASSLASGGLVEQFF
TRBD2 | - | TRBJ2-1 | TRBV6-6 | TGTGCCAGTAGCGGGTCTTACAATGAGCAGTTCTTC | CASSGSYNEQFF
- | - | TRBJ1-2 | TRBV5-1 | TGCGCCAGCGCGTCGAGGGAAGAAGGGTATGGCTACACCTTC | CASASREEGYGYTF
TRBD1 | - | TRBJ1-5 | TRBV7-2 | TGTGCCAGCAGCTTTCTAACAGGGGGTCAGCCCCAGCATTTT | CASSFLTGGQPQHF
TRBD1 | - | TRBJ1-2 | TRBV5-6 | TGTGCCAGCAGCTTGGGGGACAGGAGCTATGGCTACACCTTC | CASSLGDRSYGYTF
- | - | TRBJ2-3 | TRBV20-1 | TGCAGCCTACAGTTAACGCAGTATTTT | CSLQLTQYF
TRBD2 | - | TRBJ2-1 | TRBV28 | TGTGCCAGCAGTTATGGACTAGCGGGGGGGGTGAATGAGCAGTTCTTC | CASSYGLAGGVNEQFF
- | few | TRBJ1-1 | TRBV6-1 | TGTGCCAGCAGTGAAAACGGGTCCGGTGGGACTGAAGCTTTCTTT | CASSENGSGGTEAFF
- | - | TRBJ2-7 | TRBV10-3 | TGTGCCATCAGTGAAGGGCGCAGGGCCCACGAGCAGTACTTC | CAISEGRRAHEQYF
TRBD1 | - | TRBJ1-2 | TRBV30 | TGTGCCTGGGACACAGGGGGAGGCTACACCTTC | CAWDTGGGYTF